This T cell receptor (beta chain) was sequenced in a study of blood T cell repertoires in COVID-19 (dated by TCRdb to 2018 to 2021). Regarding the complete study: Collaborator samples came from the United States, Italy and Spain and covered acute and convalescent phases of COVID-19. The prospective study material was composed of cDNA or gDNA derived from T cells, B-cell-depleted T cells, or PBMCs. The dataset comprised deeply sampled blood TCRbeta repertoires from subjects exposed to, actively infected with, or recovered from COVID-19. The repertoires were made available in a free public database intended to serve as a resource for research on the immune response to SARS-CoV-2. Samples came from the ongoing ImmuneRACE study (first 160 participants) plus 1,254 subjects from 6 global collaborators. The sample metadata nearly always contained a de-identified subject ID, COVID-19 status, age in years and sex. Where available, HLA class I and class II types were taken from metadata supplied by the sample provider and were not determined by assay-based typing. Overall study results and their limits: The quantity of clinical and demographic metadata differed by source and by participant and was supplied without curation.

Spanning cysteine to phenylalanine, the CDR3 consists of 13 amino acids. Of all the DNA, just the CDR3 is kept, 39 bases in frame from base 1. From the germline V gene, CDR1 is MDHEN and CDR2 is SYDVKM. The germline ends are 4 bases apart after V is trimmed by 4 bases and J by 1 base. Notes on this clone: It has no known antigen specificity. No clone much larger than this one lies a single base away; base qualities are absent.

Another Seattle source contributed samples from volunteer blood donors who had recovered from COVID-19. The collaborating institutions used their own protocols to collect whole blood in K2EDTA tubes. For TCRbeta analysis, collaborators shipped samples in one of three forms: frozen whole blood, isolated PBMCs, or DNA extracted from either of those sample types. TCRbeta CDR3 regions were amplified from genomic DNA by means of the immunoSEQ Assay, a bias-controlled multiplex PCR. As for how the authors treated the data: The number of nucleated cells in each sample was estimated by amplification of reference gene primers within the assay. To quantify the absolute abundance of each unique TCRbeta CDR3 rearrangement, sequence reads were collapsed and filtered. For each sample, productive Simpson clonality was calculated by taking the square root of Simpson's diversity index across productive rearrangements. TCRdb's version of the immuneACCESS table is confined to in-frame rearrangements and falls short of the full clone set. An unresolved V gene accounts for under half of the shortfall where checked; the remainder is of unknown origin. Clone size and the V and J calls come from that table; the DNA yielded D and trimming. In all, the sample holds about 240,000 clones, and roughly 87% of those were seen once. The ten largest clones take up more than 6% of the sample.

The TCR sequence derives from a man aged 55 to 70 who had recovered from COVID-19. The sample taken for sequencing was peripheral blood. The chain links TRBV28 with TRBJ2-2; the D gene cannot be named for sure. The CDR3 loop reads CASSSGNTGELFF. The DNA reads as follows: TGTGCCAGCAGTTCGGGGAACACCGGGGAGCTGTTTTTT.